Described below is a single T cell receptor beta chain sequence and its context. CDR1 is MNHEY, CDR2 SVGAGI, per germline. The CDR3 spans 15 residues. V was clipped by 6 bases and J by 1 base, with 15 bases between them. Original handling: It was from reference gene primer amplification that nucleated cell counts were estimated. The protocol was immunoSEQ multiplex PCR, while the TCRdb copy is restricted to in-frame clones and leaves out a portion. V and J calls and clone size are those listed in that table; D and trimming were worked out from the DNA. The sample holds around 95,000 clones, 85% seen once. This specimen comes from a study of blood T cell repertoires in COVID-19. About the study: Sources were T cells, B-cell-depleted T cells, or PBMCs; the material itself was cDNA or gDNA.

V gene TRBV6-5 combines with J gene TRBJ1-1; D unclear. The sequence was collected from a human donor in a cohort sampled during active COVID-19. Sequencing was carried out using peripheral blood. The CDR3 is CASSDRWRANTEAFF. The CDR3, as DNA: TGTGCCAGCAGCGACCGGTGGAGGGCGAACACTGAAGCTTTCTTT.